The next 24 T cell receptor beta chains were all read from a single sample in a study of T cell repertoires in ileal Crohn's disease. Generated by immunoSEQ multiplex PCR, the TCRdb table keeps only in-frame clones and is missing some. The sample shows roughly 10,000 clones, around 86% of them seen only once. Specified time point: inflamed ileum from the surgical specimen. Material: ileal tissue. The receptors stem from an adult with Crohn's disease.

This clone was seen a few times. The rearrangement joins TRBV10-2 to TRBJ1-2; D unclear. The V end was cut by 6 bases, the J end by 3 bases, with 11 bases between. The germline V gene encodes CDR1 WSHSY and CDR2 SAAADI. This CDR3 comprises 13 residues. Here the CDR3 reads CASSREPDYGYTF. DNA of the CDR3: TGCGCCAGCAGCCGGGAGCCAGACTATGGCTACACCTTC.

This clone was seen more than once but under ten times. The chain joins TRBV19 to TRBJ1-6, with TRBD1 as a possible D gene (5 bases). V gave up 11 bases and J gave up 6 bases, with 17 bases separating them. CDR3 size: 14 residues. Germline CDR1 is LNHDA and CDR2 is SQIVND (reference sequence). CDR3 coding DNA: TGTGCCTCCGAGCGGGGGACGATTAATTCACCCCTCCACTTT. It codes for CASERGTINSPLHF.

The chain links TRBV29-1 to TRBJ1-1, with TRBD1 as a possible D gene (5 bases). CDR1 and CDR2 from the germline V gene are SQVTM and ANQGSEA. This CDR3 has 13 amino acids. The CDR3 DNA is TGCAGGGCCTCGGGACTCATGAACACTGAAGCTTTCTTT. It yields the protein CRASGLMNTEAFF.

This chain links TRBV19 with TRBJ1-3, with TRBD1 as a possible D gene (5 bases). Trimming removed 10 bases at V and 3 bases at J, with 13 bases between. Germline V lookup: CDR1 LNHDA, CDR2 SQIVND (reference sequence). There are 13 residues in the CDR3. The CDR3 region has the DNA TGTGCCACCGGGGGAGAAATTGGAAACACCATATATTTT. Protein: CATGGEIGNTIYF. The full variable domain, in which reference TRBV19 and TRBJ1-3 provide the parts outside the CDR3, is DGGITQSPKYLFRKEGQNVTLSCEQNLNHDAMYWYRQDPGQGLRLIYYSQIVNDFQKGDIAEGYSVSREKKESFPLTVTSAQKNPTAFYLCATGGEIGNTIYFGEGSWLTVV.

V is TRBV15 and J is TRBJ2-4; TRBD2 matches 15 bases. The junction had 11 bases not matched to a gene; V was cut back by 4 bases and J by 1 base. Germline V gives CDR1 LNHNV, CDR2 YYDKDF (reference sequence). There are 20 residues in the CDR3. CDR3 sequence reads: CATSKRVEGLAGGAKNIQYF. CDR3 in DNA: TGTGCCACCAGCAAAAGGGTCGAGGGACTAGCGGGAGGCGCCAAAAACATTCAGTACTTC.

The chain links TRBV11-3 to TRBJ2-5, with 12 bases lining up with TRBD1. Germline V gene data show CDR1 as SGHNT and CDR2 as YENEEA. V shed 5 bases and J 6 bases; nucleotides not matched to a gene: 13. The length of the CDR3 is 17 residues. CDR3 DNA sequence: TGTGCCAGCAGCCCCCGGGTTGAGGGGACAGGGGGCCAGACCCAGTACTTC. Residues: CASSPRVEGTGGQTQYF.

This clone has only a few counts. V gene TRBV2 combines with J gene TRBJ1-1; 9 bases are shared with TRBD1. In germline, CDR1 is SNHLY, CDR2 FYNNEI. The CDR3 runs to 13 residues. The V gene end was trimmed by 9 bases and the J gene end by 0 bases; junction bases not matched to a gene: 2. CDR3 sequence (DNA): TGTGCCAGGAGGACAGGGGTGAACACTGAAGCTTTCTTT. Translated, it gives CARRTGVNTEAFF.

This clone has only one observation. This chain uses TRBV15 with TRBJ1-1; D uncertain. Deletions cut 2 bases from V and 3 bases from J, with 10 bases between. Germline CDR1 and CDR2: LNHNV and YYDKDF (reference sequence). The CDR3 runs 14 residues. The CDR3 sequence is CATSRFKGDTEAFF. CDR3 nucleotides: TGTGCCACCAGCAGATTTAAGGGTGACACTGAAGCTTTCTTT.

V is TRBV2 and J is TRBJ1-1; 9 nucleotides line up with TRBD1. This CDR3 has 15 residues. CDR1 is SNHLY and CDR2 is FYNNEI in the germline V gene. The J segment lost 1 base and the V segment lost 5 bases, leaving 5 bases of the junction unmatched. CDR3 nucleotide sequence: TGTGCCAGCAGTAAACAGGGGGCGGGGAACACTGAAGCTTTCTTT. This gives the protein CASSKQGAGNTEAFF. Based on the CDR3 plus reference TRBV2 and TRBJ1-1, the full variable domain is EPEVTQTPSHQVTQMGQEVILRCVPISNHLYFYWYRQILGQKVEFLVSFYNNEISEKSEIFDDQFSVERPDGSNFTLKIRSTKLEDSAMYFCASSKQGAGNTEAFFGQGTRLTVV.

The chain carries TRBV2 and TRBJ2-7; D unresolved. Germline CDR1 SNHLY, CDR2 FYNNEI. This CDR3 has 13 amino acids. V was shortened by 6 bases and J by 3 bases, with 12 bases between the two germline ends. CDR3 nucleotides: TGTGCCAGCAGCCGATCGGCGGTCTACGAGCAGTACGTC. Protein: CASSRSAVYEQYV.

The chain links TRBV7-9 to TRBJ2-3; 14 positions match TRBD2. This CDR3 has 16 amino acids. V shed 5 bases and J 7 bases; nucleotides not matched to a gene: 8. The germline V gene encodes CDR1 SEHNR and CDR2 FQNEAQ (reference sequence). The CDR3 spells CASSMGLAGDSYTQYF. The DNA of the CDR3 is TGTGCCAGCAGCATGGGACTAGCGGGAGACTCATATACGCAGTATTTT.

The chain is built from TRBV5-5 and TRBJ2-7; D is possibly TRBD2 (6 bases). The CDR3 extends over 15 amino acids. V lost 7 bases and J lost 4, with 21 bases in between. Germline V gene sequence: CDR1 SGHKS, CDR2 YYEKEE (reference sequence). CDR3 DNA: TGTGCCAGCGCAAGGGCATCGGGGGAGCAATACGAGCAGTACGTC. Encoded protein: CASARASGEQYEQYV.

The genes are TRBV29-1 and TRBJ1-4; weak D call: TRBD1 (5 bases). The CDR3 runs to 12 residues. Germline V lookup: CDR1 SQVTM, CDR2 ANQGSEA. The V and J ends lost 7 bases and 8 bases respectively, with 14 bases between them. CDR3 residues: CSGRDLGEKLFF. CDR3 nucleotide sequence: TGCAGCGGACGGGACTTAGGAGAAAAACTGTTTTTT.

The chain is built from TRBV6-1 and TRBJ2-6; D possibly corresponds to TRBD2 (6 bases). Germline V gives CDR1 MNHNS, CDR2 SASEGT. The CDR3 covers 17 residues. The ends were cut back, 2 bases at V and 0 bases at J, with 11 bases in the middle. The CDR3 sequence: CASSERGISSGANVLTF. CDR3 DNA sequence: TGTGCCAGCAGTGAACGCGGGATTTCCTCTGGGGCCAACGTCCTGACTTTC.

The chain has TRBV6-4 and TRBJ2-2, with 7 bases fitting TRBD1. The V gene end was trimmed by 6 bases and the J gene end by 0 bases; junction bases not matched to a gene: 7. The germline CDR1 and CDR2 sequences are MRHNA and SNTAGT. CDR3 size: 16 residues. CDR3 amino acids: CASREEDRPNTGELFF. Written as DNA, the CDR3 is TGTGCCAGCAGAGAAGAGGACAGGCCGAACACCGGGGAGCTGTTTTTT.

The genes are TRBV30 and TRBJ1-2; 10 bases are a match to TRBD1. J lost 6 bases, V lost 4 bases, and 5 bases had no gene match. The CDR3 totals 13 residues. Germline lookup yields CDR1 GTSNPN and CDR2 SVGIG (reference sequence). CDR3 loop: CAWTTGTGDGYTF. CDR3 coding DNA: TGTGCCTGGACCACCGGGACAGGGGATGGCTACACCTTC. Filled out from reference TRBV30 and TRBJ1-2, the complete variable domain reads SQTIHQWPATLVQPVGSPLSLECTVEGTSNPNLYWYRQAAGRGLQLLFYSVGIGQISSEVPQNLSASRPQDRQFILSSKKLLLSDSGFYLCAWTTGTGDGYTFGSGTRLTVV.

This chain uses TRBV7-2 with TRBJ2-7; D is undetermined. From germline, CDR1 is SGHTA and CDR2 FQGNSA. The V end lost 2 bases, the J end lost 0 bases, and 11 bases lay between the germline ends. This CDR3 has 15 amino acids. As DNA, the CDR3 is TGTGCCAGCAGCTTATACTCGGCTAGCTCCTACGAGCAGTACTTC. Amino acid sequence: CASSLYSASSYEQYF.

The chain links TRBV7-2 to TRBJ2-7; a weak D match, TRBD1 (6 bases). Germline values: CDR1 SGHTA, CDR2 FQGNSA. V was trimmed by 4 bases and J by 2 bases, leaving 9 bases between them. The CDR3 contains 13 residues. The CDR3 spells CASSSRDTYEQYF. The DNA of the CDR3 is TGTGCCAGCAGCTCCCGGGACACCTACGAGCAGTACTTC.

This clone is a singleton in its sample. This rearrangement joins TRBV9 to TRBJ2-7, with 8 positions matching TRBD1. V dropped 0 bases and J dropped 2; count of bases not matched to a gene: 4. The CDR3 consists of 15 residues. From germline, CDR1 is SGDLS and CDR2 YYNGEE. The CDR3 DNA reads TGTGCCAGCAGCGTAGAGCAGGGGGCCACCTACGAGCAGTACTTC. It encodes CASSVEQGATYEQYF.

V and J are TRBV28 and TRBJ1-2; possibly TRBD1 for D (5 bases). The CDR3 is 14 residues long. V dropped 2 bases and J dropped 2 bases, with 9 bases sitting between them. Germline V lookup: CDR1 MDHEN, CDR2 SYDVKM. The CDR3: CASSLGAGNYGYTF. DNA for the CDR3: TGTGCCAGCAGTTTAGGGGCAGGGAACTATGGCTACACCTTC.

This rearrangement joins TRBV19 to TRBJ2-2; D is unclear. The V and J ends lost 6 bases and 0 bases respectively, with 14 bases between them. Looked up from germline, CDR1 is LNHDA and CDR2 is SQIVND (reference sequence). CDR3 length equals 16 residues. The CDR3 DNA sequence: TGTGCCAGTAGGGATTTCAATTCCGCGAACACCGGGGAGCTGTTTTTT. Translating gives CASRDFNSANTGELFF.

This rearrangement joins TRBV9 to TRBJ1-2; 12 positions match TRBD1. The V gene end was trimmed by 3 bases and the J gene end by 5 bases; junction bases not matched to a gene: 5. The germline V gene encodes CDR1 SGDLS and CDR2 YYNGEE. The CDR3 extends over 15 amino acids. DNA for the CDR3: TGTGCCAGCAGCGCCCGGGACAGGGGGCCTTATGGCTACACCTTC. Protein product: CASSARDRGPYGYTF.

This clone was observed a handful of times. This sequence joins TRBV6-5 and TRBJ1-2; 9 bases align to TRBD1. This CDR3 comprises 14 residues. Germline V lookup: CDR1 MNHEY, CDR2 SVGAGI. Unmatched junction bases numbered 7, after V lost 6 bases and J lost 5 bases. The chain's CDR3 is CASSPGTGFYGYTF. CDR3 nucleotides: TGTGCCAGCAGCCCGGGGACAGGGTTTTATGGCTACACCTTC.

V and J are TRBV13 and TRBJ2-3, with D possibly TRBD2 on 5 matching bases. V was trimmed by 5 bases and J by 1 base, leaving 10 bases between them. Germline lookup yields CDR1 PRHDT and CDR2 FYEKMQ (reference sequence). CDR3 length equals 14 residues. CDR3 sequence (DNA): TGTGCCAGCAGCCCAACTAGGGGCACAGATACGCAGTATTTT. This sequence encodes CASSPTRGTDTQYF.